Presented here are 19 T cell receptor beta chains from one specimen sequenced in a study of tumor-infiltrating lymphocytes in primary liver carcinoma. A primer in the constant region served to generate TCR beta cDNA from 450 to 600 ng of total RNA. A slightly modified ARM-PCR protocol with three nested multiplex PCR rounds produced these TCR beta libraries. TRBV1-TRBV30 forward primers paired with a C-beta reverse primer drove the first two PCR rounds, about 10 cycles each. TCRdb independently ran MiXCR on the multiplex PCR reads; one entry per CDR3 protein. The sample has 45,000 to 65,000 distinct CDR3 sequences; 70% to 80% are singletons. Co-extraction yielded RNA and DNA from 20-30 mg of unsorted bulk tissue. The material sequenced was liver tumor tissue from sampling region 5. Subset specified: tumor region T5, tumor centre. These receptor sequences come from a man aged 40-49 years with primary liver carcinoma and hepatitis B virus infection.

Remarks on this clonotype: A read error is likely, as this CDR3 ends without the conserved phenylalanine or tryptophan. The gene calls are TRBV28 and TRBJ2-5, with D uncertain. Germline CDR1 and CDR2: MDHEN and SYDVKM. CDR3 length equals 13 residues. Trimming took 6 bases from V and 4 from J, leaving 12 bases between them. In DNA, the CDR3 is TGTGCCAGCAGAAAACAGAGTCCAGAGACCCAGTACTCC. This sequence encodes CASRKQSPETQYS.

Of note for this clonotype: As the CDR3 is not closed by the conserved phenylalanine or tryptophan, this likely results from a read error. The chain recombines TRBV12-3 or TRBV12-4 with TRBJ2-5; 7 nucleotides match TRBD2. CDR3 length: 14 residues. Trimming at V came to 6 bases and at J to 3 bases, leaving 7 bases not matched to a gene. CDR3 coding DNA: TGTGCCAGCAGCGGGGGACGGGGGGAAGAGACCCAGTACCTC. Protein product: CASSGGRGEETQYL.

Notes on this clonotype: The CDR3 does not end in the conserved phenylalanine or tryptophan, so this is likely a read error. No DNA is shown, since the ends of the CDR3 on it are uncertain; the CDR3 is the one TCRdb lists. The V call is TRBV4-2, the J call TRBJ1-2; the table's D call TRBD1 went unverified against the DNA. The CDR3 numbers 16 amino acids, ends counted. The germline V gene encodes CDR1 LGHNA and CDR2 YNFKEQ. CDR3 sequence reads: CASSQPGQGFSDGYTI.

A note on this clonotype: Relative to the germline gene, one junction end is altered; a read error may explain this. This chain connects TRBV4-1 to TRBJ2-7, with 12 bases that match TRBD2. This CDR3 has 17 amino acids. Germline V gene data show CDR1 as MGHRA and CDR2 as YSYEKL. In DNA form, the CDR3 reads TGCGCCAGCAGCCAAGAAAGGACTAGCGGGAATATCTACAAGCAGTACTTC. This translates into CASSQERTSGNIYKQYF.

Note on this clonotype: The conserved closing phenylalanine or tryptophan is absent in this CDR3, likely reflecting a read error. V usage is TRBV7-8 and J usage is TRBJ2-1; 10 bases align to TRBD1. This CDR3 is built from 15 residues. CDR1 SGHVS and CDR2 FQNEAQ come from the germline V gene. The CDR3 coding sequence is TGTACCAGCAGCCCGAGGACAGGGGGCTACAATGAGCAGTTCTCC. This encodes CTSSPRTGGYNEQFS.

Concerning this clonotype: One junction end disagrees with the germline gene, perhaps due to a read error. The CDR3 is CTSNETWEQYF. The CDR3 nucleotides read TGTACCAGCAATGAAACGTGGGAGCAGTACTTC. This sequence joins TRBV6-1 and TRBJ2-7; D not certain. Germline values: CDR1 MNHNS, CDR2 SASEGT. The CDR3 consists of 11 residues.

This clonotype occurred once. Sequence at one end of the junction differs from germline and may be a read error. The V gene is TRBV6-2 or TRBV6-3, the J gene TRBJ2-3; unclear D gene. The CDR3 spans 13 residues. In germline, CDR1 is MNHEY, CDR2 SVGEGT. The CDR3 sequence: CASSYSETDTKYF. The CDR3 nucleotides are TGTGCCAGCAGTTACTCCGAAACAGATACGAAGTATTTT.

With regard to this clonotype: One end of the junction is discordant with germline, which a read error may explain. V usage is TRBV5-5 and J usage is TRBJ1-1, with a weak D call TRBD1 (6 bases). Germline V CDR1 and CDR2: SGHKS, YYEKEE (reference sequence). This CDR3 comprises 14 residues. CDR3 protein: CASSLYYRETEAFF. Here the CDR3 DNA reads TGTGCTAGCAGCTTGTACTACAGGGAGACTGAAGCTTTCTTT.

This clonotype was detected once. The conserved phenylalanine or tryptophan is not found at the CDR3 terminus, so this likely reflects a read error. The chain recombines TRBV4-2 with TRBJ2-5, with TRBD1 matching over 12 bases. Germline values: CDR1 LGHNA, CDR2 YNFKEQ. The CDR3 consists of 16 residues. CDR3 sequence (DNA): TGTGCCAGCAACCAAGACGGGACAGGGGGCCAGGAGACCCAGTACTCC. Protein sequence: CASNQDGTGGQETQYS.

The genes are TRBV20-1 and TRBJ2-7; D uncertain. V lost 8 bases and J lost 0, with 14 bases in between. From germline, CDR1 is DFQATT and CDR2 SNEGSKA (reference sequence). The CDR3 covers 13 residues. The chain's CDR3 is CSSGNVYSYEQYF. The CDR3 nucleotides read TGCAGTTCTGGAAACGTGTACTCCTACGAGCAGTACTTC.

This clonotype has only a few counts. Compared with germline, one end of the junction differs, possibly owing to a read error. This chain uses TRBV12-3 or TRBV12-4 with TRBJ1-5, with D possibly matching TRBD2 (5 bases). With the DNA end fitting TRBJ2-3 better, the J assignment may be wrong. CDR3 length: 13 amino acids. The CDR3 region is CASTLTRDQPQYF. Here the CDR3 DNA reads TGTGCCAGCACTTTAACTCGGGATCAGCCCCAGTATTTT.

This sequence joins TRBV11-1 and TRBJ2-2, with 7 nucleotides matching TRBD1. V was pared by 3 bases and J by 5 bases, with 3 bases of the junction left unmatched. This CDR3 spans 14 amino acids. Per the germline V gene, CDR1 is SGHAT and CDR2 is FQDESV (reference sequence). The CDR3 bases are TGTGCCAGCAGCTTTACAGGGGTTACCGGGGAGCTGTTTTTT. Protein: CASSFTGVTGELFF.

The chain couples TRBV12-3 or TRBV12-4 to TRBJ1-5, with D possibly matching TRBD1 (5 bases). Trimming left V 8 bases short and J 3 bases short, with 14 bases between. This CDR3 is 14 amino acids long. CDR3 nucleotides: TGTGCCAGCGGTATCTCGGGGCCCAATCAGCCCCAGCATTTT. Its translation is CASGISGPNQPQHF.

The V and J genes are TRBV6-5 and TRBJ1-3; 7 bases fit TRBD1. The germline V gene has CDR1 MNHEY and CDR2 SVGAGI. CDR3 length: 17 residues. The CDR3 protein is CISSPIQGSLSGNTIYF. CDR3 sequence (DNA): TGTATCAGCAGTCCCATACAGGGGAGCCTCTCTGGAAACACCATATATTTT.

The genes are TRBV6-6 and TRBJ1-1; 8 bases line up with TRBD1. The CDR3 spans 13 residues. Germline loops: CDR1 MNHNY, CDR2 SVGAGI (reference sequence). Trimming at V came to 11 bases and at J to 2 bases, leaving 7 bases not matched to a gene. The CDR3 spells CAFLTGVNTEAFF. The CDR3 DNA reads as TGTGCCTTCCTGACAGGGGTCAACACTGAAGCTTTCTTT.

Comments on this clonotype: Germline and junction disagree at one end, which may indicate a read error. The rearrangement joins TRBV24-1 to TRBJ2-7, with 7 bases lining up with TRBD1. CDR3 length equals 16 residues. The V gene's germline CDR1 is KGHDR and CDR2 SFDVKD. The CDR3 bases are TGTGACACCAGCTCCCCGGGACAGTCCCAAACCTACGAGCAGTACTTC. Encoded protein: CDTSSPGQSQTYEQYF.

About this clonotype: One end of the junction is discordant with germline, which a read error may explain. The CDR3 region is CSVGSSAANTGELFF. The CDR3 region has the DNA TGCAGCGTTGGGAGTAGCGCGGCGAATACCGGAGAGCTGTTTTTT. The J gene is TRBJ2-2, the V gene TRBV29-1; the D gene is possibly TRBD2 (5 bases). The CDR3 contains 15 residues. Germline CDR1 is SQVTM and CDR2 is ANQGSEA.

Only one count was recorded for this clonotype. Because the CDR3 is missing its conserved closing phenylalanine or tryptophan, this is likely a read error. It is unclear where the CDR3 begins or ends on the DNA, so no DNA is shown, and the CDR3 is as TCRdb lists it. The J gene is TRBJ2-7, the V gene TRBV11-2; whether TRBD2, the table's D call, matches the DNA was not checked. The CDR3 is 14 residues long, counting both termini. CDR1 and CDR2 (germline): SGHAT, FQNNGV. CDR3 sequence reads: CAGSLPDETQRTYL.

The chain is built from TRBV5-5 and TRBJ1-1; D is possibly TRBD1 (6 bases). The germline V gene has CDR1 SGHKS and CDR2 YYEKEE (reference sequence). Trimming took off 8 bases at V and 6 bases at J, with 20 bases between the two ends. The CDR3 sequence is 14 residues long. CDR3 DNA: TGTGCCAGTGGCTTGTACTACAGGGAGGCTGAAGCTTTCTTT. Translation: CASGLYYREAEAFF.